This TCR beta chain was profiled in a study of T cells after yellow fever vaccination. The overall study: SMART-Seq v4 Ultra Low Input served to prepare low-cell-number fractions.

Production of TCR cDNA was by 5'RACE template switching, which also added a universal primer site and UMIs. MiXCR, run by TCRdb on the 5' RACE reads, gives a single entry per CDR3 protein. This table has more than 65,000 distinct CDR3 sequences, 5% to 6.5% appearing once. The study's findings and limits: When the response was secondary, it was weaker but reached its peak faster, day 5 versus 15.

In its sample, this clonotype was seen many times. What it recognizes is unknown. The receptor was isolated from a young man who received the YFV17D yellow fever vaccine. The sequencing used CD4+ T cells sorted from PBMCs, collected around 15 days after the first yellow fever vaccination.

The CDR3 DNA is TGTGCCAGCAGCGTAGGCGGGGAGCAGTTCTTC. Translating gives CASSVGGEQFF. The gene calls are TRBV9 and TRBJ2-1; possibly TRBD2 for D (5 bases). The germline V gene has CDR1 SGDLS and CDR2 YYNGEE. The CDR3 length is 11 residues. V was shortened by 0 bases and J by 10 bases, with 5 bases between the two germline ends.